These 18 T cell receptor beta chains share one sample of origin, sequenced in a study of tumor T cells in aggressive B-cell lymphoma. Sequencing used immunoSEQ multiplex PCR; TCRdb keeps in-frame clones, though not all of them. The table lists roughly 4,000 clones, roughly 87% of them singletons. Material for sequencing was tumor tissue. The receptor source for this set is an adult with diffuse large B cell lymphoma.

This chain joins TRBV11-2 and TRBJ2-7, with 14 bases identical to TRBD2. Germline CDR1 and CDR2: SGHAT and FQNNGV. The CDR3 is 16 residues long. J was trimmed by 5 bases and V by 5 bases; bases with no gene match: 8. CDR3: CASSARLAGGTDEQYF. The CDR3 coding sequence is TGTGCCAGCAGCGCCCGACTAGCGGGGGGGACGGACGAGCAGTACTTC.

In DNA form, the CDR3 reads TGTGCCAGCAGCGTCGGACAGGACTACGAGCAGTACTTC. Amino acids: CASSVGQDYEQYF. The genes are TRBV9 and TRBJ2-7, with TRBD1 matching over 7 bases. Germline CDR1 reads SGDLS; CDR2 reads YYNGEE. Germline trimming cut 2 bases from V and 3 bases from J; bases unmatched to any gene: 2. The CDR3 has 13 amino acids. The full variable domain, with the rest looked up from reference TRBV9 and TRBJ2-7, is DSGVTQTPKHLITATGQRVTLRCSPRSGDLSVYWYQQSLDQGLQFLIQYYNGEERAKGNILERFSAQQFPDLHSELNLSSLELGDSALYFCASSVGQDYEQYFGPGTRLTVT.

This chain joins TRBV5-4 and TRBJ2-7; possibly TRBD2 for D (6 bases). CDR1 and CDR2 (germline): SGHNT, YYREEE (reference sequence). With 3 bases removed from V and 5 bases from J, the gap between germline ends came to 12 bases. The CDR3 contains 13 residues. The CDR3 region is CASSSPSGDEQYF. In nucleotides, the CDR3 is TGTGCCAGCAGCTCCCCGTCGGGAGACGAGCAGTACTTC. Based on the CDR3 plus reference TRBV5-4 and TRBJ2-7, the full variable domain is ETGVTQSPTHLIKTRGQQVTLRCSSQSGHNTVSWYQQALGQGPQFIFQYYREEENGRGNFPPRFSGLQFPNYSSELNVNALELDDSALYLCASSSPSGDEQYFGPGTRLTVT.

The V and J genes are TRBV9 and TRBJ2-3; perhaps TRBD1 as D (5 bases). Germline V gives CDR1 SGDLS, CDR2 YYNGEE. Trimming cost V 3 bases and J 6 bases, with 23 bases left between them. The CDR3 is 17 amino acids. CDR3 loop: CASSAPLGLELSDTQYF. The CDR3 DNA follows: TGTGCCAGCAGCGCCCCCCTGGGGCTAGAATTATCCGATACGCAGTATTTT. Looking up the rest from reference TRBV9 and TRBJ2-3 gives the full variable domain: DSGVTQTPKHLITATGQRVTLRCSPRSGDLSVYWYQQSLDQGLQFLIQYYNGEERAKGNILERFSAQQFPDLHSELNLSSLELGDSALYFCASSAPLGLELSDTQYFGPGTRLTVL.

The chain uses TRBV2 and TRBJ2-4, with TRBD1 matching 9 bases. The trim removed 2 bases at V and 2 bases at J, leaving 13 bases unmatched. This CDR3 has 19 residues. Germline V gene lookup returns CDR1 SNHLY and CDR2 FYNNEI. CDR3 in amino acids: CASSEPGQGGSFSKNIQYF. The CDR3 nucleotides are TGTGCCAGCAGTGAACCGGGACAGGGCGGGTCATTTTCCAAAAACATTCAGTACTTC.

DNA of the CDR3: TGTGCCAGCAGCTTAGTTTCAGCTAGCGGCACAGATACGCAGTATTTT. It is translated as CASSLVSASGTDTQYF. This sequence joins TRBV7-6 and TRBJ2-3; TRBD2 might be the D (6 bases). V lost 1 base and J 1 base, leaving 12 bases between the germline ends. The length of the CDR3 is 16 residues. Germline V gene data show CDR1 as SGHVS and CDR2 as FNYEAQ.

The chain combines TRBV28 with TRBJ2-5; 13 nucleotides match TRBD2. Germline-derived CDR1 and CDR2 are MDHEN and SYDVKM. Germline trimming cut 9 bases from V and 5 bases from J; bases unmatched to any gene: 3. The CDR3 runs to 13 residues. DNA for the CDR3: TGTGCCAGTGGGACTAGCGGGGAGGAGACCCAGTACTTC. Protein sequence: CASGTSGEETQYF.

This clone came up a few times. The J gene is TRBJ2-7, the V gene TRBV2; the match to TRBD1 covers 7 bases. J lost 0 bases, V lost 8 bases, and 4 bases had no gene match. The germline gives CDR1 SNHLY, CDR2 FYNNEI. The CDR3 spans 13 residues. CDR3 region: CASCRDSSYEQYF. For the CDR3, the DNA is TGTGCCAGCTGCAGGGACAGCTCCTACGAGCAGTACTTC.

CDR3: CASSQDTGLGGTEAFF. The CDR3 DNA follows: TGCGCCAGCAGCCAAGATACCGGGTTGGGGGGCACTGAAGCTTTCTTT. The rearrangement links TRBV4-1 to TRBJ1-1, with D maybe TRBD1 (5 bases). From germline, CDR1 is MGHRA and CDR2 YSYEKL. V lost 0 bases, J lost 4 bases, and 15 bases lay in between. The CDR3 is 16 residues long.

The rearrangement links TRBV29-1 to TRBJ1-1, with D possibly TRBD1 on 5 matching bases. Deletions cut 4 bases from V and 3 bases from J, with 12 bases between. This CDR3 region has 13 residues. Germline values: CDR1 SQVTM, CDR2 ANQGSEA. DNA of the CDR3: TGCAGCGTTGCCAAGGGGATCTACACTGAAGCTTTCTTT. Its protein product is CSVAKGIYTEAFF.

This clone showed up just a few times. CDR3 in DNA: TGTGCCAGCAGCGTAATCGGCACAGAGAACGAGCAGTACTTC. This translates into CASSVIGTENEQYF. The V gene is TRBV9, the J gene TRBJ2-7, with D uncertain. Germline V gene lookup returns CDR1 SGDLS and CDR2 YYNGEE. The germline V and J ends were trimmed by 1 base and 5 bases, with 13 bases remaining between them. This CDR3 has 14 residues. Full variable domain (outside the CDR3, taken from reference TRBV9 and TRBJ2-7): DSGVTQTPKHLITATGQRVTLRCSPRSGDLSVYWYQQSLDQGLQFLIQYYNGEERAKGNILERFSAQQFPDLHSELNLSSLELGDSALYFCASSVIGTENEQYFGPGTRLTVT.

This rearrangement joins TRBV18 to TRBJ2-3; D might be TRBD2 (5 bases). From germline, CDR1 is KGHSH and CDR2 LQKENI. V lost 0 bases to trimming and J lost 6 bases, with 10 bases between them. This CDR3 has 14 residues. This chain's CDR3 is CASSPPASRDTQYF. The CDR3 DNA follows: TGTGCCAGCTCACCACCGGCTAGCCGGGATACGCAGTATTTT.

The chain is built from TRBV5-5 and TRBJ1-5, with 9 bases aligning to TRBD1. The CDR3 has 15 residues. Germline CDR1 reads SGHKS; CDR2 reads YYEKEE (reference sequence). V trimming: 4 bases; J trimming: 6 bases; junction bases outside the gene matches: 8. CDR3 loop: CASSIRTGEGQPQHF. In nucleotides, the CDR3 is TGTGCCAGCAGCATTCGGACAGGGGAGGGTCAGCCCCAGCATTTT.

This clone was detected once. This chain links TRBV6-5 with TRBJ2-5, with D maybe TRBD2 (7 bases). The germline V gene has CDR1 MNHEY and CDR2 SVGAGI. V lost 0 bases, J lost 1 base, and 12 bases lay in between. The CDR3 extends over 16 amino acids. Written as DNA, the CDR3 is TGTGCCAGCAGTTACTCGGGGGGGCGCGTCCAAGAGACCCAGTACTTC. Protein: CASSYSGGRVQETQYF.

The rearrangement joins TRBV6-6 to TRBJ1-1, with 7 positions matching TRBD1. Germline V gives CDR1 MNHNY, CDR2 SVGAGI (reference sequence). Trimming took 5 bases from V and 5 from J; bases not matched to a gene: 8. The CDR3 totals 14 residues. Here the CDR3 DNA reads TGTGCCAGCAGTCCACGGACAGGCCGGACTGAAGCTTTCTTT. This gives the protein CASSPRTGRTEAFF.

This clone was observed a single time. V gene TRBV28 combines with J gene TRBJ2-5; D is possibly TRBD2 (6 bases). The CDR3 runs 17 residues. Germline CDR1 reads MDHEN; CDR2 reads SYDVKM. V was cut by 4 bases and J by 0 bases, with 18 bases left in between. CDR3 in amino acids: CASSSLWEDSYQETQYF. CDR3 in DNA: TGTGCCAGCAGTTCCCTGTGGGAGGACTCGTACCAAGAGACCCAGTACTTC. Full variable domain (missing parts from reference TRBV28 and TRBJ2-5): DVKVTQSSRYLVKRTGEKVFLECVQDMDHENMFWYRQDPGLGLRLIYFSYDVKMKEKGDIPEGYSVSREKKERFSLILESASTNQTSMYLCASSSLWEDSYQETQYFGPGTRLLVL.

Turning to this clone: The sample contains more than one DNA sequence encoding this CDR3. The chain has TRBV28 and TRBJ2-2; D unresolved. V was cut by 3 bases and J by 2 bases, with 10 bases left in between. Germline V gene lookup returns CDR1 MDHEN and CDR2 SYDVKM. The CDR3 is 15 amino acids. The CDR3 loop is CASSFPDTNTGELFF. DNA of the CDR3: TGTGCCAGCAGTTTCCCCGACACTAACACCGGGGAGCTGTTTTTT.

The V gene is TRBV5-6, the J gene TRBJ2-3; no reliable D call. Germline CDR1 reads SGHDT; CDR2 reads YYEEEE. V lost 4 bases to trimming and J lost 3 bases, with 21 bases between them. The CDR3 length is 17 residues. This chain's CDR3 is CASSPQTLSVVTDTQYF. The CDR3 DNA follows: TGTGCCAGCAGCCCCCAGACCCTGAGCGTGGTAACAGATACGCAGTATTTT.